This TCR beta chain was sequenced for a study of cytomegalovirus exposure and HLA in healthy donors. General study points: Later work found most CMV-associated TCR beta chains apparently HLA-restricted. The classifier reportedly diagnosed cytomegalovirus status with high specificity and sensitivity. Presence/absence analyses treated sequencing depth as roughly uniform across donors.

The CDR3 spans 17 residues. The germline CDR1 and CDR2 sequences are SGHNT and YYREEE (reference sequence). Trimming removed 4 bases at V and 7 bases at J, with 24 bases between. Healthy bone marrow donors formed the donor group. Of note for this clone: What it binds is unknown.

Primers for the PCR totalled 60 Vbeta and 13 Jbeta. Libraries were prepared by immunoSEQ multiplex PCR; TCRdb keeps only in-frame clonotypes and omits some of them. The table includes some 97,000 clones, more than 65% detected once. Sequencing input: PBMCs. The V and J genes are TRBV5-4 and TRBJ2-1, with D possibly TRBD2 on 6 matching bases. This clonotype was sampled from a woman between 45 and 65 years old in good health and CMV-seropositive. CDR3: CASSLNPYGSDRNEQFF. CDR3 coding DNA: TGTGCCAGCAGCCTGAACCCCTACGGGAGCGATCGAAATGAGCAGTTCTTC. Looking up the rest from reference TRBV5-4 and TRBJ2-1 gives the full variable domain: ETGVTQSPTHLIKTRGQQVTLRCSSQSGHNTVSWYQQALGQGPQFIFQYYREEENGRGNFPPRFSGLQFPNYSSELNVNALELDDSALYLCASSLNPYGSDRNEQFFGPGTRLTVL.